The rows below give T cell receptor beta chains drawn from one sample of a study of T cell changes during pregnancy in multiple sclerosis. The data were produced by immunoSEQ multiplex PCR, yet TCRdb's version contains in-frame clones alone and is incomplete. Of over 70,000 clones listed, around 90% are singletons. Sequencing used peripheral blood, obtained in the first trimester of pregnancy. These receptors came from a female donor in good health, enrolled as a control in a pregnancy study. CDR3s include the opening cysteine and the closing phenylalanine or tryptophan. D genes are given only for firm matches. Clone size is given for some rows only: seen once, a few or many times, or a class if the clone is expanded.

>TRBJ2-5|-|TRBV5-1|TRBD2
TGCGCCAGCAGGTTGGGAGCCCCTAGCGGGATAGAGACCCAGTACTTC
CASRLGAPSGIETQYF
>TRBJ2-2|-|TRBV7-8|-
TGTGCCAGCAGCTTCACGGGACACGAAACCACCGGGGAGCTGTTTTTT
CASSFTGHETTGELFF
>TRBJ2-1|-|TRBV7-2|TRBD2
TGTGCCAGCAGCACTAGCGGGACTGAGCAGTTCTTC
CASSTSGTEQFF
>TRBJ2-3|once|TRBV27|TRBD2
TGTGCCAGCAGTCTTAGACTAGCGGGCAGCACAGATACGCAGTATTTT
CASSLRLAGSTDTQYF
>TRBJ1-5|once|TRBV28|TRBD1
TGTGCCAGCAGTAGACCACAGGGGGTAGGCAATCAGCCCCAGCATTTT
CASSRPQGVGNQPQHF
>TRBJ2-5|-|TRBV18|TRBD2
TGTGCCAGCTCACCCGCGTCTAGCGGTAAACAAGAGACCCAGTACTTC
CASSPASSGKQETQYF
>TRBJ2-7|-|TRBV7-9|TRBD1
TGTGCCAGCAGCTTAAACTTTCCGGGACAGGGGACGGGCGAGCAGTACTTC
CASSLNFPGQGTGEQYF
>TRBJ2-7|-|TRBV30|TRBD1
TGTGCCTGGAGTGGGGACAGCCCCTACGAGCAGTACTTC
CAWSGDSPYEQYF
>TRBJ1-4|once|TRBV7-9|-
TGTGCCAGCAGCTTTGGAGGAATGAAAAGACTGTTTTTT
CASSFGGMKRLFF
>TRBJ2-1|-|TRBV28|-
TGTGCCAGCAGTTCCGCCGGCATAACACTATTCTTC
CASSSAGITLFF
>TRBJ2-1|-|TRBV4-1|-
TGCGCCAGCAGCCAATTTACGGACAATGAGCAGTTCTTC
CASSQFTDNEQFF
>TRBJ2-5|-|TRBV2|-
TGTGCCAGCAGTGCCAAAGAGACCCAGTACTTC
CASSAKETQYF
>TRBJ2-4|-|TRBV15|TRBD1
TGTGCCACCAGCGGAGGACAGGTGAACATTCAGTACTTC
CATSGGQVNIQYF
>TRBJ2-7|once|TRBV18|TRBD2
TGTGCCAGCTCAGAGGCTAGCGGGGCCTACGAGCAGTACTTC
CASSEASGAYEQYF
>TRBJ2-1|once|TRBV10-3|TRBD2
TGTGCCATCAGTGAGGGACTAGCGGGAGTTTACAATGAGCAGTTCTTC
CAISEGLAGVYNEQFF
>TRBJ2-7|-|TRBV2|TRBD1
TGTGCCAGCAGTGAACTGGGGACAGGGGGCGCGGACGAGCAGTACTTC
CASSELGTGGADEQYF
>TRBJ2-4|-|TRBV7-9|TRBD1
TGTGCAAACAGGGGCCGAGCCAAAAACATTCAGTACTTC
CANRGRAKNIQYF
>TRBJ2-1|-|TRBV6-1|-
TGTGCCAGCAGTGAGGCTAGGAATGAGCAGTTCTTC
CASSEARNEQFF
>TRBJ2-7|-|TRBV7-2|-
TGTGCCAGCAGCTTCGCGGGAACGAACGAGCAGTACTTC
CASSFAGTNEQYF
>TRBJ1-1|once|TRBV12-2|-
TGTGCAAGTCGCCTTAACAGGGCGACTGAAGCTTTCTTT
CASRLNRATEAFF
>TRBJ2-1|-|TRBV5-4|-
TGTGCCAGCAGCAAACCACGTACGGGAGAGTACAATGAGCAGTTCTTC
CASSKPRTGEYNEQFF
>TRBJ1-2|-|TRBV19|-
TGTGCCAGTAGTTCCCGGGAGGGGAACTATGGCTACACCTTC
CASSSREGNYGYTF
>TRBJ2-1|-|TRBV19|-
TGTGCCAGTAGTCCTCTACCACCCTACAATGAGCAGTTCTTC
CASSPLPPYNEQFF
>TRBJ2-7|-|TRBV19|-
TGTGCCAGTAGTATGGTGGCAGGGTTTGGCTACGAGCAGTACTTC
CASSMVAGFGYEQYF
>TRBJ2-1|-|TRBV5-1|TRBD2
TGCGCCAGCAGCTTGGCACTAGCGGGAGTCAATGAGCAGTTCTTC
CASSLALAGVNEQFF
>TRBJ2-7|-|TRBV20-1|-
TGCAGTGCTAACAGGGCCTACGAGCAGTACTTC
CSANRAYEQYF
>TRBJ2-1|-|TRBV19|-
TGTGCCAGTAGTTACTCGGGTGAGCAGTTCTTC
CASSYSGEQFF
>TRBJ1-1|-|TRBV19|-
TGTGCCAGTAGTATTTCCCCAGCACGGGGTACTGCCGAAGCTTTCTTT
CASSISPARGTAEAFF
>TRBJ2-7|-|TRBV27|TRBD2
TGTGCCAGCAGCTCAATAGGTGGGAGGGTAAGGGAGCAGTACTTC
CASSSIGGRVREQYF
>TRBJ2-3|-|TRBV27|TRBD2
TGTGCCAGCAGTCTTAGCGGGAGGGCCGAAGATACGCAGTATTTT
CASSLSGRAEDTQYF
>TRBJ2-2|-|TRBV28|TRBD2
TGTGCCAGCAAAGTAGCGGGAGACACCGGGGAGCTGTTTTTT
CASKVAGDTGELFF
>TRBJ2-1|-|TRBV14|-
TGTGCCAGCAGCCAAGTGATCCCGAACAAGATAGGGAGCAATGAGCAGTTCTTC
CASSQVIPNKIGSNEQFF
>TRBJ2-1|-|TRBV6-5|-
TGTGCCAGCAGTTCCCAGAGCGGGCGTACCTACAATGAGCAGTTCTTC
CASSSQSGRTYNEQFF
>TRBJ2-1|-|TRBV19|-
TGTGCCAGTAGTCCCTTAGGGGGTTACAATGAGCAGTTCTTC
CASSPLGGYNEQFF
>TRBJ2-3|-|TRBV7-9|TRBD2
TGTGCCAGCAGCTTAGTCGGGGGGGATACAGATACGCAGTATTTT
CASSLVGGDTDTQYF
>TRBJ1-2|-|TRBV2|-
TGTGCCAGCACCCAATATTCCAGCGGGTTCTATGGCTACACCTTC
CASTQYSSGFYGYTF
>TRBJ1-1|-|TRBV27|-
TGTGCCAGCAGTTTGTATCCAGGGGCGGCAAGCCATGAAGCTTTCTTT
CASSLYPGAASHEAFF
>TRBJ2-7|-|TRBV27|TRBD2
TGTGCCAGCAGTTTAAAAGTAGCGGGGGCCTACGAGCAGTACTTC
CASSLKVAGAYEQYF
>TRBJ2-7|once|TRBV19|TRBD1
TGTGCCAGTAGTATAGCCCCAGGACAGGGGATTTACGAGCAGTACTTC
CASSIAPGQGIYEQYF
>TRBJ2-1|-|TRBV4-1|TRBD1
TGCGCCAGCAGCCAAGACCGGGACAGTTTTCATTCCCGGGGGCAGTTCTTC
CASSQDRDSFHSRGQFF
>TRBJ1-2|-|TRBV7-2|-
TGTGCCAGCAGCGCAAACCCTTACTCCTATGGCTACACCTTC
CASSANPYSYGYTF
>TRBJ1-2|-|TRBV6-5|TRBD1
TGTGCCAGCAGTTACAGCCCAGGGGGGAACTATGGCTACACCTTC
CASSYSPGGNYGYTF
>TRBJ2-2|-|TRBV5-1|-
TGCGCCAGCAGCTTATTAGAGGGCGGGGAGCTGTTTTTT
CASSLLEGGELFF
>TRBJ2-1|-|TRBV27|TRBD2
TGTGCCAGCAGGACCTTAAGCGGGAGGAACAATGAGCAGTTCTTC
CASRTLSGRNNEQFF
>TRBJ1-4|-|TRBV5-4|-
TGTGCCAGCAGCCTGAGGGTTGGATCTAATGAAAAACTGTTTTTT
CASSLRVGSNEKLFF
>TRBJ2-3|-|TRBV7-2|TRBD2
TGTGCCAGCAGCTTAGTCGCTAGCGGGGGCGTGAGAGATACGCAGTATTTT
CASSLVASGGVRDTQYF
>TRBJ2-7|-|TRBV5-5|-
TGTGCCAGCGGCCGGGCCTACGAGCAGTACTTC
CASGRAYEQYF
>TRBJ2-3|-|TRBV6-5|-
TGTGCCACCTTAGCGGGCACAGATACGCAGTATTTT
CATLAGTDTQYF
>TRBJ1-4|-|TRBV6-4|-
TGTGCCAGTTGGGGCCGTGTGGGGGGGTGGGAAAAACTGTTTTTT
CASWGRVGGWEKLFF
>TRBJ2-1|-|TRBV4-2|-
TGTGCCAGCAGCCCCGCGCCCGGTCTTCCTAGCTCCTACAATGAGCAGTTCTTC
CASSPAPGLPSSYNEQFF
>TRBJ2-3|few|TRBV4-1|TRBD2
TGCGCCAGCAGCCTAGAAGCGGGAGAGACAGATACGCAGTATTTT
CASSLEAGETDTQYF
>TRBJ2-1|-|TRBV5-1|TRBD2
TGCGCCAGCAGCTTGGGGGGAGGGGATGAGCAGTTCTTC
CASSLGGGDEQFF
>TRBJ2-3|-|TRBV30|TRBD2
TGTGCCTGGGAGGCGGGGGGTGCAGATACGCAGTATTTT
CAWEAGGADTQYF
>TRBJ1-1|-|TRBV12-2|-
TGTGCAAGTCGCTTCACAAAAGGGGCAGGAATAGCTTTCTTT
CASRFTKGAGIAFF
>TRBJ2-7|-|TRBV5-5|-
TGTGCCAGCAGCTTTGAACAGGCCTCCTACGAGCAGTACTTC
CASSFEQASYEQYF
>TRBJ2-1|-|TRBV7-2|TRBD2
TGTGCCAGCAGCTTGGGGGCTAGCGGGAGGGCACGACTTAATGAGCAGTTCTTC
CASSLGASGRARLNEQFF